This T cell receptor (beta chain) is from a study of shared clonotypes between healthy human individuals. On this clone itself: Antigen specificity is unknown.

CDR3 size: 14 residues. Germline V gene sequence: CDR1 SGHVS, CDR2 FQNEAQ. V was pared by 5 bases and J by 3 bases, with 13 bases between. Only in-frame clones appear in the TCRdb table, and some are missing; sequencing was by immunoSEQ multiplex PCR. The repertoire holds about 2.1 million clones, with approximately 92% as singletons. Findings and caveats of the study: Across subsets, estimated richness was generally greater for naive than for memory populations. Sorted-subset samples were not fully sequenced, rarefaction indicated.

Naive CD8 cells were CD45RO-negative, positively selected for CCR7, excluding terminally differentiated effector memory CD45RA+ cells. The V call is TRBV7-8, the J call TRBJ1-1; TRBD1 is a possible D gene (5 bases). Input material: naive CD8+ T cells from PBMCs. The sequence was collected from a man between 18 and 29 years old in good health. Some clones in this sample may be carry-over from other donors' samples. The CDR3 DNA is TGTGCCAGCAGCCCCCGCGGGGGTGACACTGAAGCTTTCTTT. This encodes CASSPRGGDTEAFF.